The TCR beta chain under discussion was sequenced for a study of blood T cell repertoires in COVID-19. Overall study context: Sites in the United States, Italy and Spain provided acute and convalescent COVID-19 samples. PBMCs, B-cell-depleted T cells, or T cells provided the cDNA or gDNA that made up the material.

Per the authors' pipeline: The authors estimated nucleated cell counts from reference gene primer amplification. Sequenced by immunoSEQ multiplex PCR; TCRdb stores in-frame clones only, minus some. V and J calls plus clone size are reproduced from that table; the DNA served to infer D and trimming. The sample shows 150,000 or so clones, roughly four fifths of them seen only once. Germline loops: CDR1 GTSNPN, CDR2 SVGIG (reference sequence). The CDR3 consists of 14 residues. J was trimmed by 5 bases and V by 2 bases; bases with no gene match: 3. The sequenced material came from peripheral blood. The V and J genes are TRBV30 and TRBJ1-4; TRBD1 aligns across 9 bases. The sequence derives from a human donor in a cohort sampled during active COVID-19. CDR3 sequence (DNA): TGTGCCTGGAGTCCCGACAGGGGGAATGAAAAACTGTTTTTT. Translated: CAWSPDRGNEKLFF.